The rows below give T cell receptor beta chains drawn from one sample of a study of CD8+ T cells in alopecia areata. Method: immunoSEQ multiplex PCR; TCRdb's copy keeps in-frame clones and lacks some. Of hundreds of thousands of clones in the sample, under 70% were seen once. Sequenced here: CD4+ T cells sorted from blood, sampled at week 0. The origin of the receptors is a human donor with alopecia areata. The CDR3 runs from the conserved cysteine through the conserved F or W. D genes are given only for firm matches. For some rows the clone size is stated as once, few or many, or as a class when expanded; others skip it.

CDR3aa: CASSMGNEQYF
CDR3nt: TGTGCCAGCAGCATGGGTAACGAGCAGTACTTC
len: 11
v_gene: TRBV5-6
abundance: once
j_gene: TRBJ2-7
d_gene: NA

CDR3aa: CASSGQGGTDTQYF
CDR3nt: TGTGCCAGCAGTGGACAGGGGGGCACAGATACGCAGTATTTT
len: 14
v_gene: TRBV2
abundance: NA
j_gene: TRBJ2-3
d_gene: TRBD1

CDR3aa: CASSLEGDSNQPQHF
CDR3nt: TGCGCCAGCAGCTTGGAGGGGGATAGCAATCAGCCCCAGCATTTT
len: 15
v_gene: TRBV5-1
abundance: NA
j_gene: TRBJ1-5
d_gene: NA

CDR3aa: CASRTSGSSSYNEQFF
CDR3nt: TGTGCCAGCAGGACTAGCGGGTCGAGCTCCTACAATGAGCAGTTCTTC
len: 16
v_gene: TRBV2
abundance: NA
j_gene: TRBJ2-1
d_gene: TRBD2

CDR3aa: CASSLTGFSTDTQYF
CDR3nt: TGTGCCAGCAGCCTTACAGGGTTTAGCACAGATACGCAGTATTTT
len: 15
v_gene: TRBV9
abundance: few
j_gene: TRBJ2-3
d_gene: NA

CDR3aa: CAWRSMGQGFYEQYF
CDR3nt: TGTGCCTGGCGCTCAATGGGACAGGGCTTCTACGAGCAGTACTTC
len: 15
v_gene: TRBV30
abundance: NA
j_gene: TRBJ2-7
d_gene: TRBD1

CDR3aa: CASSRQGTYEQYF
CDR3nt: TGTGCCAGCAGTAGGCAGGGAACCTACGAGCAGTACTTC
len: 13
v_gene: TRBV5-6
abundance: NA
j_gene: TRBJ2-7
d_gene: NA

CDR3aa: CASSLGPRDEQYF
CDR3nt: TGCGCCAGCAGCTTGGGCCCGCGGGACGAGCAGTACTTC
len: 13
v_gene: TRBV5-1
abundance: NA
j_gene: TRBJ2-7
d_gene: NA

CDR3aa: CASSQDPAGTSGMGDTQYF
CDR3nt: TGCGCCAGCAGCCAAGACCCTGCCGGGACTAGTGGGATGGGGGATACGCAGTATTTT
len: 19
v_gene: TRBV4-3
abundance: NA
j_gene: TRBJ2-3
d_gene: TRBD2

CDR3aa: CSQQGRGGETQYF
CDR3nt: TGCAGCCAACAGGGCCGGGGTGGAGAGACCCAGTACTTC
len: 13
v_gene: TRBV29-1
abundance: NA
j_gene: TRBJ2-5
d_gene: NA

CDR3aa: CSGDRANTEAFF
CDR3nt: TGCAGCGGAGACAGGGCGAACACTGAAGCTTTCTTT
len: 12
v_gene: TRBV29-1
abundance: NA
j_gene: TRBJ1-1
d_gene: TRBD1

CDR3aa: CSACPGLSNTQYF
CDR3nt: TGCAGCGCGTGTCCGGGACTTTCAAATACGCAGTATTTT
len: 13
v_gene: TRBV29-1
abundance: NA
j_gene: TRBJ2-3
d_gene: NA

CDR3aa: CASSAGWRASTDTQYF
CDR3nt: TGTGCCAGCAGCGCCGGCTGGAGAGCTAGCACAGATACGCAGTATTTT
len: 16
v_gene: TRBV7-2
abundance: NA
j_gene: TRBJ2-3
d_gene: NA

CDR3aa: CAWSVLRAHEQYF
CDR3nt: TGTGCCTGGAGTGTACTCAGGGCCCACGAGCAGTACTTC
len: 13
v_gene: TRBV30
abundance: NA
j_gene: TRBJ2-7
d_gene: NA

CDR3aa: CAIKSGTGQGSVEQYF
CDR3nt: TGTGCCATCAAGAGTGGGACAGGACAGGGAAGTGTCGAGCAGTACTTC
len: 16
v_gene: TRBV10-3
abundance: NA
j_gene: TRBJ2-7
d_gene: TRBD1

CDR3aa: CSASRDGYTF
CDR3nt: TGCAGTGCTAGTAGGGATGGCTACACCTTC
len: 10
v_gene: TRBV20-1
abundance: NA
j_gene: TRBJ1-2
d_gene: NA

CDR3aa: CAISDRDRGLDTEAFF
CDR3nt: TGTGCCATCAGCGACCGGGACAGGGGATTGGACACTGAAGCTTTCTTT
len: 16
v_gene: TRBV10-3
abundance: NA
j_gene: TRBJ1-1
d_gene: TRBD1